The 2 T cell receptor beta chains below were found in one sample sequenced in a study of T-cell memory formation after mild COVID-19. TCRdb re-analysed the 5' RACE reads in MiXCR, keeping a single row per CDR3 protein. The data contain around 400,000 distinct CDR3 sequences, 24% of them singletons. The sample consisted of PBMCs or a T cell subset sorted from them (not recorded which). The source is an adult woman who had mild COVID-19 (a few samples of this study predate the infection). Cell type and time point are not known.

This clonotype has only a few counts. The V and J genes are TRBV14 and TRBJ2-5; 7 bases are shared with TRBD2. Losses at the gene ends were 0 bases for V and 4 bases for J; bases not matched to a gene: 5. The germline gives CDR1 SGHDN, CDR2 FVKESK. The CDR3 is 15 amino acids. The CDR3 DNA sequence: TGTGCCAGCAGCCAAGATAGAGCGGGACCAGAGACCCAGTACTTC. Translation: CASSQDRAGPETQYF.

The V gene is TRBV15, the J gene TRBJ1-5, with 7 bases fitting TRBD1. Germline V gene lookup returns CDR1 LNHNV and CDR2 YYDKDF (reference sequence). V lost 1 base, J lost 6 bases, and 6 bases stayed unmatched. The CDR3 covers 15 residues. The CDR3, as DNA: TGTGCCACCAGCAGAGGCTCAGGGGGTAGTCAGCCCCAGCATTTT. Amino acids: CATSRGSGGSQPQHF.